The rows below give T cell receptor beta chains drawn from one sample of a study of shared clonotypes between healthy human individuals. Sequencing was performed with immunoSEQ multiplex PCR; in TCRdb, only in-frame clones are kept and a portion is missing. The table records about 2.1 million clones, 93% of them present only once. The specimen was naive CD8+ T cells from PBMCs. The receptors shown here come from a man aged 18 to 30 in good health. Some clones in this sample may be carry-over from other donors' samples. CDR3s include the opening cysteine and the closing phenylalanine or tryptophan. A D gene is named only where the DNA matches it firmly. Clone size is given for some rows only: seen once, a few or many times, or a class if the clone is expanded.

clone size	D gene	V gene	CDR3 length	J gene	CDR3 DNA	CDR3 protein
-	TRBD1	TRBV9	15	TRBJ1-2	TGTGCCAGCAGCCCTGGGGACAGGGTTGGCTATGGCTACACCTTC	CASSPGDRVGYGYTF
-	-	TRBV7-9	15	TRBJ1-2	TGTGCCAGCAGCTTCTCAGACAGAACCGACTATGGCTACACCTTC	CASSFSDRTDYGYTF
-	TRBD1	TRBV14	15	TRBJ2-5	TGTGCCAGCAGTCCCCGGGACAGGGTGAAGGAGACCCAGTACTTC	CASSPRDRVKETQYF
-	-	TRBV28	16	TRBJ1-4	TGTGCCAGCAGTCCTCTGGCTGAAGCAACTAATGAAAAACTGTTTTTT	CASSPLAEATNEKLFF
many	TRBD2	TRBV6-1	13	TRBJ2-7	TGTGCCAGTTCCGGGACTAGCTTATCCGAGCAGTACTTC	CASSGTSLSEQYF
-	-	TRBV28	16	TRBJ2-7	TGTGCCAGCAGTTCCTACACCGGGACAATGTACTACGAGCAGTACTTC	CASSSYTGTMYYEQYF
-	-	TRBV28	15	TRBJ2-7	TGTGCCAGCAGTTTGACAGCCCCGGCCACCTACGAGCAGTACTTC	CASSLTAPATYEQYF
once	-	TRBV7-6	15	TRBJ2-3	TGTGCCAGCAGCTTAGGGGACACAAGCACAGATACGCAGTATTTT	CASSLGDTSTDTQYF
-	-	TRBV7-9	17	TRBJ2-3	TGTGCCAGCAGCGGACCGGGACTCGAATCTTACACAGATACGCAGTATTTT	CASSGPGLESYTDTQYF
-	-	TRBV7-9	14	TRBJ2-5	TGTGCCAGTTCGGACAGTATAATTCAAGAGACCCAGTACTTC	CASSDSIIQETQYF
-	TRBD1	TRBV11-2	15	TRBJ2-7	TGTGCCAGCAGCCAACGGACAGGGGGCGTCTACGAGCAGTACTTC	CASSQRTGGVYEQYF
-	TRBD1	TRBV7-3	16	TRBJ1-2	TGTGCCAGCAGCTTAATTCGGGACAGCAACTTCTATGGCTACACCTTC	CASSLIRDSNFYGYTF
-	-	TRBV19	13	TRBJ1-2	TGTGCCAGCACACCGGGACAAGCTCTCGGCTACACCTTC	CASTPGQALGYTF
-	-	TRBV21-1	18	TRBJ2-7	TGTGCCAGCAGCCCGCAGGTATCCGGGACAGGGGGCCCCTACGAGCAGTACTTC	CASSPQVSGTGGPYEQYF
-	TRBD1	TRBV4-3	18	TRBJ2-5	TGCGCCAGCAGCCAAGATTCGGGACAGGGGGCCGACCAAGAGACCCAGTACTTC	CASSQDSGQGADQETQYF
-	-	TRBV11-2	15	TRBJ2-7	TGTGCCAGCAGCTTGTCCCCGGGACACGGCTACGAGCAGTACTTC	CASSLSPGHGYEQYF
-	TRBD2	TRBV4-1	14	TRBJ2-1	TGCGCCAGCAGCCAACCGGGACTAGTGGTTGAGCAGTTCTTC	CASSQPGLVVEQFF
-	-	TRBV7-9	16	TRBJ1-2	TGTGCCAGCAGTGCATACGGGGGACCCTTGTACGATGGCTACACCTTC	CASSAYGGPLYDGYTF
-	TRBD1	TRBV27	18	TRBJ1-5	TGTGCCAGCAGTTCTCTAGGGGCAGGGGGCATAAGCAATCAGCCCCAGCATTTT	CASSSLGAGGISNQPQHF
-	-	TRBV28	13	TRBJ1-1	TGTGCCAGCAGTTTCGACGGGGATACTGAAGCTTTCTTT	CASSFDGDTEAFF
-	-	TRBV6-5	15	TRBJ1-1	TGTGCCAGCATGAGACAGCCGCGTATGAACACTGAAGCTTTCTTT	CASMRQPRMNTEAFF
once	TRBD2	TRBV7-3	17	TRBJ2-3	TGTGCCAGCAGCCGCAAGCTAGCGGGAGGGCCGGAAGATACGCAGTATTTT	CASSRKLAGGPEDTQYF
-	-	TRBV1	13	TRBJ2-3	TGCACCAGCAGCCAAGATATAGGAGATACGCAGTATTTT	CTSSQDIGDTQYF
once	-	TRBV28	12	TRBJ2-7	TGTGCCAGCGGAGATAGAATCTACGAGCAGTACTTC	CASGDRIYEQYF
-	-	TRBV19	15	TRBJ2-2	TGTGCCAGTAGTATGTCCCGGGATAGCACCGGGGAGCTGTTTTTT	CASSMSRDSTGELFF
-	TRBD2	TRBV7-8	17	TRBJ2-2	TGTGCCAGCAGCGGCCGACTAGCGGGAGGGCCTTTAGGGGAGCTGTTTTTT	CASSGRLAGGPLGELFF
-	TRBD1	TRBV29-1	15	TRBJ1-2	TGCAGCGTTGACCCCCCCCTCGTGGACAGGCTTGGCTACACCTTC	CSVDPPLVDRLGYTF
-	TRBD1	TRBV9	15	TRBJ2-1	TGTGCCAGCAGCGTAGGGGTACAGGGGGCTCGTGAGCAGTTCTTC	CASSVGVQGAREQFF
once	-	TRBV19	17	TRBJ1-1	TGTGCCAGTAGTACCCCCAGGGGTCTTCTTGGAGACACTGAAGCTTTCTTT	CASSTPRGLLGDTEAFF
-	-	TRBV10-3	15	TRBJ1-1	TGTGCCATCAGTGAGGGGGGCGGTATGAACACTGAAGCTTTCTTT	CAISEGGGMNTEAFF
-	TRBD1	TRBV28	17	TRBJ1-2	TGTGCCAGCACCTCATTAGGTTGGGACAGGGGAAACTATGGCTACACCTTC	CASTSLGWDRGNYGYTF
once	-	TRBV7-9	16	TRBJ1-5	TGTGCCAGCAGCTTAGTTTCGGGGTATTTCAATCAGCCCCAGCATTTT	CASSLVSGYFNQPQHF
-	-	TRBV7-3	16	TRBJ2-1	TGTGCCAGCAGCCAAAGGGCCAGGCTTGGACACAATGAGCAGTTCTTC	CASSQRARLGHNEQFF
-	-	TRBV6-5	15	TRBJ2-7	TGTGCCAGCAGTTACCGCACTGGGTCCGTGTACGAGCAGTACTTC	CASSYRTGSVYEQYF
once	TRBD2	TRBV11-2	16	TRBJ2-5	TGTGCCAGCAGCTTGTTGACTAGCGGGAAGCAAGAGACCCAGTACTTC	CASSLLTSGKQETQYF
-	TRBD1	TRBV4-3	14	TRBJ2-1	TGCGCCAGCAGCCAAGAGGACAGGGTGAATGAGCAGTTCTTC	CASSQEDRVNEQFF
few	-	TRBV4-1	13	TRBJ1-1	TGCGCCAGCAGCCAAGTGGGGGACACTGAAGCTTTCTTT	CASSQVGDTEAFF
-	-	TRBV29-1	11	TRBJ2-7	TGCAGCGTTGTACAGGGCTACGAGCAGTACTTC	CSVVQGYEQYF
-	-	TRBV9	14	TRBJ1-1	TGTGCCAGCAGCCCCTGGGGGCGAGGGCAGGAAGCTTTCTTT	CASSPWGRGQEAFF
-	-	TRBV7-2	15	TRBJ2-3	TGTGCCAGCAGCTTACAGGGGACGCTCACAGATACGCAGTATTTT	CASSLQGTLTDTQYF
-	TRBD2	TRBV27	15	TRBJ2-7	TGTGCCAGCATGGGGCTAGCGGGAGCGGTGGGGGAGCAGTACTTC	CASMGLAGAVGEQYF
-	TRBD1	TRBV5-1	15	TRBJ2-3	TGCGCCAGCAGCGGGGACAGGGGTTATGGAGATACGCAGTATTTT	CASSGDRGYGDTQYF
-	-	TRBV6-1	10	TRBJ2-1	TGTGCCAGCATGCTGGATGAGCAGTTCTTC	CASMLDEQFF
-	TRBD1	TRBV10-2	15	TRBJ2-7	TGCGCCAGCTACCCTCCGGGACAGGGGTTCTACGAGCAGTACTTC	CASYPPGQGFYEQYF
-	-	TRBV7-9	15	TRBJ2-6	TGTGCCAGCAGCCCCCGGGCGGCTGGGGCCAACGTCCTGACTTTC	CASSPRAAGANVLTF
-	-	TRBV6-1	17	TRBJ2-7	TGTGCCAGCAGTGAAGCGCGGGGGCAGTCCACCTCCTACGAGCAGTACTTC	CASSEARGQSTSYEQYF
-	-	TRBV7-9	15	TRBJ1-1	TGTGCCAGCAGCCCCCAGCAGCCGGGTGGAACTGAAGCTTTCTTT	CASSPQQPGGTEAFF
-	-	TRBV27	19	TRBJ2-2	TGTGCCAGCAGCTCCAGGTATAATGGCGGGACACGGAACACCGGGGAGCTGTTTTTT	CASSSRYNGGTRNTGELFF
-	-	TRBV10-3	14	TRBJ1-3	TGTGCCATCAGTGAGTCGGGGGGATGGAACACCATATATTTT	CAISESGGWNTIYF
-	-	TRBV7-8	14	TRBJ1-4	TGTGCCAGCAGCTTAATTTTCCGGCAAGAAAAACTGTTTTTT	CASSLIFRQEKLFF
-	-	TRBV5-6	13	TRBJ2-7	TGTGCCAGCAGCTCCACCGCAACCTACGAGCAGTACTTC	CASSSTATYEQYF
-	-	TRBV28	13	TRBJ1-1	TGTGCCAGCACCAAAAGGAAGAACACTGAAGCTTTCTTT	CASTKRKNTEAFF
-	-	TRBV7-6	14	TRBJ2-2	TGTGCCAGCAGCTCCGGTGGAGTGGCCGGGGAGCTGTTTTTT	CASSSGGVAGELFF
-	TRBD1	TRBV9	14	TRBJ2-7	TGTGCCAGCAGCGTAGTGGGACAGGGGGACGAGCAGTACTTC	CASSVVGQGDEQYF
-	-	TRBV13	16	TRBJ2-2	TGTGCCAGCACCACCGGTCGGGGGGCGGGCACCGGGGAGCTGTTTTTT	CASTTGRGAGTGELFF
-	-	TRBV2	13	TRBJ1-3	TGTGCCAGCAGCCAGGGGCCTGGAAACACCATATATTTT	CASSQGPGNTIYF
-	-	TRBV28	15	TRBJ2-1	TGTGCCAGCAGCCCTAGGCCAGCGGCCAGAAATGAGCAGTTCTTC	CASSPRPAARNEQFF